Given below is one T cell receptor (beta chain) in context. This clone is a singleton in its sample. Its cognate antigen has yet to be identified. No much larger clone is present one base from it, and per-base qualities are unavailable. The CDR3 contains 14 residues, cysteine and phenylalanine counted. Only the CDR3 DNA stays, 42 bases, in frame from base 1. V and J lose 4 bases and 6 bases, and a span of 16 bases separates them. The germline V gene sets CDR1 to SGHRS and CDR2 to YFSETQ. The source of the sample is a study of blood T cell repertoires in COVID-19 (dated by TCRdb to between 2020 and 2021). Background for the entire study: Samples covering the acute and convalescent phases of COVID-19 were provided by collaborators in the United States, Italy and Spain. The prospective study material was composed of cDNA or gDNA derived from T cells, B-cell-depleted T cells, or PBMCs. Deeply sampled blood TCRbeta repertoires from subjects exposed to, actively infected with, or recovered from COVID-19 were included in the dataset. The repertoires were released in a freely available public database intended as a resource for research on the immune response to SARS-CoV-2. Samples came from the ongoing ImmuneRACE study (first 160 participants) plus 1,254 subjects from 6 global collaborators. Nearly every sample came with metadata listing a de-identified subject ID, COVID-19 status, age in years and sex. Where available, HLA class I and class II types were obtained from metadata supplied by the sample provider rather than from assay-based typing. What the research found in general, with its limitations: The amount of clinical and demographic metadata varied by source and participant and was provided uncurated.

The collaborating institutions used their own protocols to collect whole blood in K2EDTA tubes. For TCRbeta analysis, collaborator samples were shipped as frozen whole blood, as isolated PBMCs, or as DNA extracted from either sample type. TCRbeta CDR3 regions were amplified from genomic DNA by means of the immunoSEQ Assay, a bias-controlled multiplex PCR. In the paper's pipeline: Nucleated cell counts per sample were estimated from amplification of reference gene primers within the assay. Sequence reads were collapsed and filtered to measure the absolute abundance of every unique TCRbeta CDR3 rearrangement. For each sample, productive Simpson clonality was calculated as the square root of Simpson's diversity index across productive rearrangements. TCRdb obtained this table from immuneACCESS and retained in-frame rearrangements with V and J assigned. These tables miss some clones; where compared with another copy, unresolved V genes account for less than half of the shortfall, and the remainder is unexplained. That table gives V, J and clone size, and the DNA gave D and trimming. Here the sample has about 70,000 clones; roughly 80% occur a single time. The top ten clones comprise around 5% of the sample.

The sequence links TRBV5-1 to TRBJ1-1; 5 matching bases give a weak D call of TRBD1. The clonotype originates from a woman at least 80 years old with active or convalescent COVID-19. Sequenced sample: peripheral blood. Here the CDR3 is given as CASSGGGAGPEAFF. At the DNA level, the sequence is TGCGCCAGCAGCGGGGGAGGAGCGGGCCCTGAAGCTTTCTTT.